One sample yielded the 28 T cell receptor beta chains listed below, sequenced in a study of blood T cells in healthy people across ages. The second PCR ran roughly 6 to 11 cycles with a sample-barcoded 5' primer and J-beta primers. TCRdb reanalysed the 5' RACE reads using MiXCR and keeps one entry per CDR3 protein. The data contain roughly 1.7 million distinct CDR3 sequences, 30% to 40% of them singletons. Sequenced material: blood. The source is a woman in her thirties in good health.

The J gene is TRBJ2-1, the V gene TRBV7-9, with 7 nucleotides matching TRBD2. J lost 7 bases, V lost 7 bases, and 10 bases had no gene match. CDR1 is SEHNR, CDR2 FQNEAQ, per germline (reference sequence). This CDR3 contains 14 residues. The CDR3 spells CASIAGTISNEQFF. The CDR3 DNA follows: TGTGCCAGCATTGCCGGGACTATCTCTAATGAGCAGTTCTTC. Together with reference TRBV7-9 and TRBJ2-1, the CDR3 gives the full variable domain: DTGVSQNPRHKITKRGQNVTFRCDPISEHNRLYWYRQTLGQGPEFLTYFQNEAQLEKSRLLSDRFSAERPKGSFSTLEIQRTEQGDSAMYLCASIAGTISNEQFFGPGTRLTVL.

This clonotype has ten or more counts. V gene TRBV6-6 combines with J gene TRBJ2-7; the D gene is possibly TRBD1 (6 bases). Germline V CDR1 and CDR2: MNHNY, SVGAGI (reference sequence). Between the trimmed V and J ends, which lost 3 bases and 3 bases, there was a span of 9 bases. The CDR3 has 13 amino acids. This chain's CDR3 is CASSYRTDYEQYF. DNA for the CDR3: TGTGCCAGCAGTTATAGGACAGACTACGAGCAGTACTTC.

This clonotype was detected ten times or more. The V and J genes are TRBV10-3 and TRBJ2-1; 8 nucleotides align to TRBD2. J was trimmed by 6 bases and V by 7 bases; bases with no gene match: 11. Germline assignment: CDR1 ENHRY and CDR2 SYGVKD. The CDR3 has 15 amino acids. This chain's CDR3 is CAITEYSGAGNEQFF. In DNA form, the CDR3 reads TGTGCCATCACCGAATATAGCGGGGCTGGCAATGAGCAGTTCTTC.

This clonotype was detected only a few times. DNA for the CDR3: TGCGCCAGCAGTGAGCGCGGACTAGCGGGAGGAGCCTACGAGCAGTACTTC. Translation: CASSERGLAGGAYEQYF. The chain employs TRBV10-2 and TRBJ2-7, with TRBD2 identical over 14 bases. Germline-derived CDR1 and CDR2 are WSHSY and SAAADI. V shed 2 bases, J shed 2 bases, and the junction held 5 bases outside the gene matches. The CDR3 spans 17 residues.

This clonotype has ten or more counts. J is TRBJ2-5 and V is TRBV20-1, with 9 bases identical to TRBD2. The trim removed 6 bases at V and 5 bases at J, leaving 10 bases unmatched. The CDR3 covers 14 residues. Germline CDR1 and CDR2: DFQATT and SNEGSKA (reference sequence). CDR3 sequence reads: CSAPRTSVRETQYF. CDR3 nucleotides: TGCAGTGCGCCGCGGACTAGCGTGCGGGAGACCCAGTACTTC.

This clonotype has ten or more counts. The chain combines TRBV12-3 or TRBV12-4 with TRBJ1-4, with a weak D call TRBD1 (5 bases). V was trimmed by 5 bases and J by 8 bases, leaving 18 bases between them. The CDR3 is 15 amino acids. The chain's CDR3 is CASSNPGLGLEKLFF. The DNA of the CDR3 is TGTGCCAGCAGTAACCCGGGACTAGGCCTAGAAAAACTGTTTTTT.

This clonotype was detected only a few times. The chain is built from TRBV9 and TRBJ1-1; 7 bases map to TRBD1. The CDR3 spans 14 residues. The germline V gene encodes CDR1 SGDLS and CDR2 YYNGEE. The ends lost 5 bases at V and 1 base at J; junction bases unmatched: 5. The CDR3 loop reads CASSTGEGNTEAFF. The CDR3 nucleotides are TGTGCCAGCAGTACAGGGGAGGGGAACACTGAAGCTTTCTTT.

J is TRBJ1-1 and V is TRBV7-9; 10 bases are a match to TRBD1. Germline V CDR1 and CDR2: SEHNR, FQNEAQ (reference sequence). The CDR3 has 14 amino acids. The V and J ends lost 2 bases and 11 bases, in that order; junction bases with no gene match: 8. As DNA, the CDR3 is TGTGCCAGCAGCTTAATGACAGGGGGCGAAGTCGCTTTCTTT. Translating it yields CASSLMTGGEVAFF.

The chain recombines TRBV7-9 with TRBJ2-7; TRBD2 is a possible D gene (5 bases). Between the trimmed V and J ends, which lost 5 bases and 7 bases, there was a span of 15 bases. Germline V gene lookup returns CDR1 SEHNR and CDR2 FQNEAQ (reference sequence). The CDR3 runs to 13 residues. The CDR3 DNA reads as TGTGCCAGCAGCCTCAATCCGGGGTTGGAGCAGTACTTC. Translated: CASSLNPGLEQYF.

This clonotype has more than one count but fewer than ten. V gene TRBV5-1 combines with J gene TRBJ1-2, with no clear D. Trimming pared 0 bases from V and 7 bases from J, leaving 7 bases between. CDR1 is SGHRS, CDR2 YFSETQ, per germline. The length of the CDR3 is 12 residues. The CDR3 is CASSLEMSGYTF. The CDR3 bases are TGCGCCAGCAGCTTGGAAATGAGTGGCTACACCTTC. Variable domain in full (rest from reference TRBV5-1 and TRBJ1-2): KAGVTQTPRYLIKTRGQQVTLSCSPISGHRSVSWYQQTPGQGLQFLFEYFSETQRNKGNFPGRFSGRQFSNSRSEMNVSTLELGDSALYLCASSLEMSGYTFGSGTRLTVV.

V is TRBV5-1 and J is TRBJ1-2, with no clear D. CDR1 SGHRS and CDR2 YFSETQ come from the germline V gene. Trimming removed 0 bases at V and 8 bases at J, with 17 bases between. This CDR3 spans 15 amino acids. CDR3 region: CASSLAGDFGSGYTF. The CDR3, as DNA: TGCGCCAGCAGCTTGGCCGGGGATTTTGGATCCGGCTACACCTTC.

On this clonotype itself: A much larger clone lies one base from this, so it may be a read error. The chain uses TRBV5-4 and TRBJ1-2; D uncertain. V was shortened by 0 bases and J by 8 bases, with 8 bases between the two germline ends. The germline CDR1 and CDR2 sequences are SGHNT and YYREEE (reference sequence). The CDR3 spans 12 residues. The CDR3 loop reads CASSLVQEGYTF. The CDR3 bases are TGTGCCAGCAGCTTGGTGCAGGAGGGCTACACCTTC.

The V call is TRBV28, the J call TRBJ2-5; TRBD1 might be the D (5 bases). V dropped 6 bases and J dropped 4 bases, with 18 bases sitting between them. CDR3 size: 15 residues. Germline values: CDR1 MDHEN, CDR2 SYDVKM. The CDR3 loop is CASSPPMGQLETQYF. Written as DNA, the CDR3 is TGTGCCAGCAGCCCCCCAATGGGGCAGTTAGAGACCCAGTACTTC.

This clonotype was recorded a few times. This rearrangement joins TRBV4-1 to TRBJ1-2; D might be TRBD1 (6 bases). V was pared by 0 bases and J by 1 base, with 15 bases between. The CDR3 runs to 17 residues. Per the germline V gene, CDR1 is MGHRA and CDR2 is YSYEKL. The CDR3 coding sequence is TGCGCCAGCAGCCAAGATTTGATTGCAGGGGTTAACTATGGCTACACCTTC. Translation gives CASSQDLIAGVNYGYTF.

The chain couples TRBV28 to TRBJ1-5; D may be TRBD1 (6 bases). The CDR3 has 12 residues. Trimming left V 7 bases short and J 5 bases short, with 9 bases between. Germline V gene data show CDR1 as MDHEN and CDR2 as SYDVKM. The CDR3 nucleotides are TGTGCCAGCAACTCAGGGGATCAGCCCCAGCATTTT. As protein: CASNSGDQPQHF.

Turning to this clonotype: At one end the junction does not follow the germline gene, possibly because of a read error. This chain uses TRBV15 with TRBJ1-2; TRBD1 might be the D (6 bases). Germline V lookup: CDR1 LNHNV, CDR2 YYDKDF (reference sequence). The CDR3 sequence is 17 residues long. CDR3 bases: TGTGTCACCAGCAGAGATATGGGGGGGAATCAGGGGAGTGGCTACACCTTC. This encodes CVTSRDMGGNQGSGYTF.

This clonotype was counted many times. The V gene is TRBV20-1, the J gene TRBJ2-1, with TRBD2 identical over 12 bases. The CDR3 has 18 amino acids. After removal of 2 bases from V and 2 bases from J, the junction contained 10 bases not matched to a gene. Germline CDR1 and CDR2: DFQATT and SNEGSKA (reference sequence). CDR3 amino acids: CSARPLPGLAGTYNEQFF. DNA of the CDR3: TGCAGTGCTAGACCCCTACCGGGACTAGCGGGCACCTACAATGAGCAGTTCTTC.

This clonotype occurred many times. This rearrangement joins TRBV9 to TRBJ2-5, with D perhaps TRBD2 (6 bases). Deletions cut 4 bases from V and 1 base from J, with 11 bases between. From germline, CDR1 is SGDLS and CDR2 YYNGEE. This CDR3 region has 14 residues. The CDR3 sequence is CASSSRGFQETQYF. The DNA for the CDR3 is TGTGCCAGCAGCTCCCGGGGGTTCCAAGAGACCCAGTACTTC.

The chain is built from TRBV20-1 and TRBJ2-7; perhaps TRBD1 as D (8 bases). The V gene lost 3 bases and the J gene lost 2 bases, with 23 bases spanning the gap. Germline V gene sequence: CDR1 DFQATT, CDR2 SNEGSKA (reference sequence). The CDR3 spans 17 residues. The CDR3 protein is CSARGVLDRGGTYEQYF. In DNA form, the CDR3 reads TGCAGTGCTAGGGGGGTCCTAGACAGGGGAGGGACCTACGAGCAGTACTTC.

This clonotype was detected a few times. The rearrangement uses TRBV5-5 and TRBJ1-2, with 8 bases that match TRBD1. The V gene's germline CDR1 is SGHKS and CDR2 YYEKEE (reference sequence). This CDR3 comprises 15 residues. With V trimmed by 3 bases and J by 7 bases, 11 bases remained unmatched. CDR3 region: CASSSKGQVVGGYTF. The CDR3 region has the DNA TGTGCCAGCAGCTCGAAGGGACAGGTAGTGGGTGGCTACACCTTC.

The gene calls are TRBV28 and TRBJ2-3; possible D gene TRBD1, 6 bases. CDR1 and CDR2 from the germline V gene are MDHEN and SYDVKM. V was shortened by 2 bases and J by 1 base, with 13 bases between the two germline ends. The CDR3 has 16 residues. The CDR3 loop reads CASSLRQQGGTDTQYF. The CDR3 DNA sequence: TGTGCCAGCAGTTTACGCCAACAGGGCGGCACAGATACGCAGTATTTT. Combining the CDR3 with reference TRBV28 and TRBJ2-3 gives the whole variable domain DVKVTQSSRYLVKRTGEKVFLECVQDMDHENMFWYRQDPGLGLRLIYFSYDVKMKEKGDIPEGYSVSREKKERFSLILESASTNQTSMYLCASSLRQQGGTDTQYFGPGTRLTVL.

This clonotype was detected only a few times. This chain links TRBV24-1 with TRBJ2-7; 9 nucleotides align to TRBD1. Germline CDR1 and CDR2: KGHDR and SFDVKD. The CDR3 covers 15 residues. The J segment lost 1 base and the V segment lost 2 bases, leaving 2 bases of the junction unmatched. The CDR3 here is CATSDSGQGSYEQYF. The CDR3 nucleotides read TGTGCCACCAGTGATTCCGGACAGGGGTCCTACGAGCAGTACTTC.

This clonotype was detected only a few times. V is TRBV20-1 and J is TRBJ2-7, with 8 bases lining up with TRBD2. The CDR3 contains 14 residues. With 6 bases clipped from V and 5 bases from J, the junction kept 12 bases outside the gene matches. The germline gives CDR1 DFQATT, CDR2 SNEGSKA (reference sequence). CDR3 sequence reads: CSADWRGAANEQYF. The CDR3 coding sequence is TGCAGTGCCGATTGGCGGGGGGCGGCCAACGAGCAGTACTTC.

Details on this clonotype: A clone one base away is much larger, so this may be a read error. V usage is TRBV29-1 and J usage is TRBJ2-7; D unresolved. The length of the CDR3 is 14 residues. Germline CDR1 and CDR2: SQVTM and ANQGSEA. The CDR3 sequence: CSAEGFSTGYEQYF. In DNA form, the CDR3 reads TGCAGCGCTGAAGGCTTTTCAACCGGCTACGAGCAGTACTTC.

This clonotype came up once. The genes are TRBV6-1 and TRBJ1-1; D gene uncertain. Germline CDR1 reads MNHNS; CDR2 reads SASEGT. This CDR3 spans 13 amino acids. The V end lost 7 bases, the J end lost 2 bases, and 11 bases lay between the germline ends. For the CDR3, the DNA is TGTGCCAGCATAGGGAGGGTTAACACTGAAGCTTTCTTT. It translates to CASIGRVNTEAFF.

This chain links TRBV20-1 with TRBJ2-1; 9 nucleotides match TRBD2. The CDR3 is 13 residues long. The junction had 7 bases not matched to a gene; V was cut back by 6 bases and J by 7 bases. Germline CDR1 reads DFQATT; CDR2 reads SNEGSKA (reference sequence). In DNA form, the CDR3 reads TGCAGTGCGCATAGACTAGCGGAAAATGAGCAGTTCTTC. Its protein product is CSAHRLAENEQFF.

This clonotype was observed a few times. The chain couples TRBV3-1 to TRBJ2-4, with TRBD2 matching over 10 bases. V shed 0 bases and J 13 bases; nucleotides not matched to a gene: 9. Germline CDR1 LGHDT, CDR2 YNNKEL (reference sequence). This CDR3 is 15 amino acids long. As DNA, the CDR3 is TGTGCCAGCAGCCAAGATATAGCGGGGGGTTTGGAGCAGTACTTC. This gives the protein CASSQDIAGGLEQYF.

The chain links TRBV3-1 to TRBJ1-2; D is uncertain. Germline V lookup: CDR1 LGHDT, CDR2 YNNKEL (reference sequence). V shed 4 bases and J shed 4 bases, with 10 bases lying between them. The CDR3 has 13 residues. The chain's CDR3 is CASSPLQCYGYTF. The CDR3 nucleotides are TGTGCCAGCAGCCCACTACAGTGCTATGGCTACACCTTC.